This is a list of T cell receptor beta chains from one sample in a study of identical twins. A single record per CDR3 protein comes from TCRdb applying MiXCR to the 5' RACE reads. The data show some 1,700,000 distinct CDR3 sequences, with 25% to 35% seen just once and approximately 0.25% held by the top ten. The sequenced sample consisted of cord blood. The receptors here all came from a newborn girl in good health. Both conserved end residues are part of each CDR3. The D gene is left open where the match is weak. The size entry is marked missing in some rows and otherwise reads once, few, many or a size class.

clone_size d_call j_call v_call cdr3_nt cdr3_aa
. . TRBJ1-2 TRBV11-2 TGTGCCAGCAGCTCCCTGGGGCAGGGCTATGGCTACACCTTC CASSSLGQGYGYTF
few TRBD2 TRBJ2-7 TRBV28 TGTGCCAGCAGTTTAATTCTACTAGCGGGAGGTTCCTACGAGCAGTACTTC CASSLILLAGGSYEQYF
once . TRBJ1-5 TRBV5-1 TGCGCCAGCAGCTTGGCCGGAAAAGCAAATACGCCCCAGCATTTT CASSLAGKANTPQHF
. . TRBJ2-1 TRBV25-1 TGTGCCAGCAGGGAGGGTGGCAACAATGAGCAGTTCTTC CASREGGNNEQFF
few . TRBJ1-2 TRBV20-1 TGCAGTGCTAGGGGACTCGCTCTAGGTCCCAACTATGGCTACACCTTC CSARGLALGPNYGYTF
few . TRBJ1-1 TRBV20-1 TGCAGTGCCCCGCCGGGACACCTGAAGAACACTGAAGCTTTCTTT CSAPPGHLKNTEAFF
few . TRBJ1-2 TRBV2 TGTGCCAGCAGTGGACAGAGGGAAGATGGCTACACCTTC CASSGQREDGYTF
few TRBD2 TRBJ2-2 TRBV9 TGTGCCAGCAGGACTAGCGGGAGGACCGGGGAGCTGTTTTTT CASRTSGRTGELFF
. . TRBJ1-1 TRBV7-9 TGTGCCAGCAGCTATCCGGACGGAAGAAACACTGAAGCTTTCTTT CASSYPDGRNTEAFF
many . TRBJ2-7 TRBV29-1 TGCAGCGTTGTGGCAGAGAGCTCCTACGAGCAGTACTTC CSVVAESSYEQYF
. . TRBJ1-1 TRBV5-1 TGCGCCAGCCTCTTAAGCCCACAATTCACTGAAGCTTTCTTT CASLLSPQFTEAFF
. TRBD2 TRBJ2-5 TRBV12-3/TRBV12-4 TGTGCCAGCAGTTTAAGGCTAGCGGGCCTACTAAGAGAGACCCAGTACTTC CASSLRLAGLLRETQYF
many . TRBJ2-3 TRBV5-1 TGTGCCAGCAGCCCCGGGGGCGCAGATACGCAGTATTTT CASSPGGADTQYF
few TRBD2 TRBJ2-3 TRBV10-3 TGTGCCATCAGTGAGTCGCCTAGCGGGAGTTCAGATACGCAGTATTTT CAISESPSGSSDTQYF
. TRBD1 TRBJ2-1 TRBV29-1 TGCAGCGTTAAGTCGGGGACCACCAGGGGACAGAGCTCCTACAATGAGCAGTTCTTC CSVKSGTTRGQSSYNEQFF
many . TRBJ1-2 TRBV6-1 TGTGCCGGCGGGGACATCGGCCCCTATGGCTACACCTTC CAGGDIGPYGYTF
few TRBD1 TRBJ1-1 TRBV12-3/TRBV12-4 TGTGCCAGCAGTGGAGACAGGGATGAAGCTTTCTTT CASSGDRDEAFF
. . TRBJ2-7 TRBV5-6 TGTGCCAGCAGCTTTACAGGTTACAGCTCCTACGAGCAGTACTTC CASSFTGYSSYEQYF
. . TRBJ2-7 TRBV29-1 TGCAGCGTGGGCCACTCGACCCTTACCAATGAGCAGTACTTC CSVGHSTLTNEQYF
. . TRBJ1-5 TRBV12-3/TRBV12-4 TGTGCCAGCATGGTTGAGGGCAATCAGCCCCAGCATTTT CASMVEGNQPQHF
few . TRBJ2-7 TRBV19 TGTGCCAGTAGTATATCCCCATTGTACGAGCAGTACTTC CASSISPLYEQYF
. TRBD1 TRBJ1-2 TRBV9 TGTGCCAGCAGCGGTTCCCTGACAGGGGGCGACTATGGCTACACCTTC CASSGSLTGGDYGYTF
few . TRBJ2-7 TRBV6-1 TGTGCCAGCAGTGAATATAGGGAATACGAGCAGTACTTC CASSEYREYEQYF
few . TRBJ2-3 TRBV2 TGTGCCAGCAGGGTTGAGGCCACAGATACGCAGTATTTT CASRVEATDTQYF
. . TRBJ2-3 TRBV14 TGTGCCAGCAGCCAAGCCCCGGCTGGGGGTACGCAGTATTTT CASSQAPAGGTQYF
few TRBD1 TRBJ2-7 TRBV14 TGTGCCAGCTCCAGCAAGACAGGGCTAGTCTACGAGCAGTACTTC CASSSKTGLVYEQYF
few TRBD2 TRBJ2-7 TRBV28 TGTGCCAGCAAAGTGGGCGGGAGAAACGCCTACGAGCAGTACTTC CASKVGGRNAYEQYF
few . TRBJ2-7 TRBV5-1 TGCGCCAGCAGCTCACGGGACTTCAAGACCTACGAGCAGTACTTC CASSSRDFKTYEQYF
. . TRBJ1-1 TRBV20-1 TGCAGTGCTAGCCACAGGGTGAGGGAAGCTTTCTTT CSASHRVREAFF
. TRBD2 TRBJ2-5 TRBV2 TGTGCCAGCAGCCGGGGGGTAGGGGAGCAGTACTTC CASSRGVGEQYF
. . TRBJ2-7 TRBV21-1 TGTGCCAGCAGCAACATCGTAGGGGCCTACAATGAGCAGTACTTC CASSNIVGAYNEQYF
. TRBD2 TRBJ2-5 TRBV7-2 TGTGCCAGCAGCCCCGGGACTAGAGGGGGAGAGACCCAGTACTTC CASSPGTRGGETQYF
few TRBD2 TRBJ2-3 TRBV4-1 TGCGCCAGCAGCCAATTCGGACTAGACACAGATACGCAGTATTTT CASSQFGLDTDTQYF
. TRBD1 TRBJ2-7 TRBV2 TGTGCCGGAGGACAAGGGACAGGATCCTACGAGCAGTACTTC CAGGQGTGSYEQYF
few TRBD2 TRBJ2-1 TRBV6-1 TGTGCCACCCGTAGCGGGAGACCCTACAATGAGCAGTTCTTC CATRSGRPYNEQFF
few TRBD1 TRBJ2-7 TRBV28 TGTGCCAGCAGTTCCTGGACAGGGAAGGAAGAGCAGTACTTC CASSSWTGKEEQYF
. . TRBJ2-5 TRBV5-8 TGTGCCAGCAGCTTCCCGGTGATCCCACAAGAGACCCAGTACTTC CASSFPVIPQETQYF
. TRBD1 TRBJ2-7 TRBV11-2 TGTACCAGCAGCTTAAGGGACAGGTACTACGAGCAGTACTTC CTSSLRDRYYEQYF
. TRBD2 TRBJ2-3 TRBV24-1 TGTGCCACCAGTGGCTCGGGGACTAGCGGGGCCACAGATACGCAGTATTTT CATSGSGTSGATDTQYF
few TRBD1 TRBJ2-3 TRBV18 TGTGCCAGCTCACCGGACAGGGTGGCAGATACGCAGTATTTT CASSPDRVADTQYF
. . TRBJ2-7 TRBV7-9 TGTGCCAGCAGCTTAGGGGCGTCCCCCTACGGGCAGTACTTC CASSLGASPYGQYF
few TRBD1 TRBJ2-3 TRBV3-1 TGTGCCAGCAGCCAAGGAGGGGGCAGGGGGCTCTTGGGTACGCAGTATTTT CASSQGGGRGLLGTQYF
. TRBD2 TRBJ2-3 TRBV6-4 TGTGCCAGCAGTGAGGAGATCAGCGGGGGGTACGCCTTGGGCACAGATACGCAGTATTTT CASSEEISGGYALGTDTQYF
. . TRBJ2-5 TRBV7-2 TGTGCCAGCAGCTTAGCGGGCTTATACTCCTACAATGAGCAGTACTTC CASSLAGLYSYNEQYF
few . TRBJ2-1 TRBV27 TGTGCCAGCAGTTTAGGCCGGTCCGATGAGCAGTTCTTC CASSLGRSDEQFF
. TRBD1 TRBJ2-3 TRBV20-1 TGCAGGGCGGCACAGGGGGCGCTTGATACGCAGTATTTT CRAAQGALDTQYF
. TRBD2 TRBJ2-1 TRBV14 TGTGCCAGCAGCCAAGGAAAATGGGCGACTAGCGGTTCTTCCTACAATGAGCAGTTCTTC CASSQGKWATSGSSYNEQFF
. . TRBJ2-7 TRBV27 TGTGCCAGCAGTTTATGGGCGGGAAGCTCCTACAATGAGCAGTACTTC CASSLWAGSSYNEQYF
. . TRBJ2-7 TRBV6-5 TGTGCCAGCAGCCACAGGGTCTTCTCCTACGAGCAGTACTTC CASSHRVFSYEQYF
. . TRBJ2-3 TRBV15 TGTGCCACCAGCAGACAGGGTGGAGATACGCAGTATTTT CATSRQGGDTQYF
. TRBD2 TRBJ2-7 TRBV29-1 TGCAGCGTTGAAGATCGGGCGGGAGGCCACCTCTACGAGCGGTACTTC CSVEDRAGGHLYERYF
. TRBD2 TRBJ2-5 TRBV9 TGTGCCAGCAGCGTAGGGGGTAGCGGGATCGGGGAGGCCCAGTACTTC CASSVGGSGIGEAQYF
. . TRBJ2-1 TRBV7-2 TGTGCCAGCAGCGTTAGACTACCACCCCTAGGTGAGCAGTTCTTC CASSVRLPPLGEQFF
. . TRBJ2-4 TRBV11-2 TGTGCCAGCAGGTCACGCCCTACGGGGGCCCTGAACATTCAGTACTTC CASRSRPTGALNIQYF
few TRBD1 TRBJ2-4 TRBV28 TGTGCCAGCAGGGTACAGGGGGCCGCAAGGAGGGAGCAGTACTTC CASRVQGAARREQYF
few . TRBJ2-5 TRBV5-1 TGTGCCAGCAGTTTGGGAGGAGCGCAGACCCAGTACTTC CASSLGGAQTQYF
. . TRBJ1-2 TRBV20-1 TGCAGTGCTAGGACAGGTCCTAGCCTTAACTATGGCTACACCTTC CSARTGPSLNYGYTF